The 21 T cell receptor beta chains presented below share a single source sample, sequenced in a study of breast tumors, draining lymph nodes, adjacent tissues. Breast cancer patients provided tissue from their axillary draining lymph nodes. TCRdb processed the multiplex PCR reads anew with MiXCR; each CDR3 protein has one entry. The sample comprises approximately 280,000 distinct CDR3 sequences, 30% of which are singletons, and 0.85% to 1.3% rests with the top ten. The specimen was axillary lymph node tissue. The source is a female donor with breast cancer. Some clones in this sample may be carry-over from other donors' samples.

About this clonotype itself: The junction differs from germline at one of its ends, possibly a read error. The CDR3 reads CASSPLRTGGQDTQYF. For the CDR3, the DNA is TGTGCCAGCTCACCGTTAAGGACAGGGGGCCAAGACACCCAGTACTTC. The V gene is TRBV18, the J gene TRBJ2-5; 11 bases line up with TRBD1. This CDR3 spans 16 amino acids. The germline gives CDR1 KGHSH, CDR2 LQKENI.

This clonotype was detected ten times or more. The chain couples TRBV5-4 to TRBJ2-5; D is tentatively TRBD1 or TRBD2 (5 bases each). Germline loops: CDR1 SGHNT, CDR2 YYREEE (reference sequence). V lost 2 bases to trimming and J lost 4 bases, with 15 bases between them. This CDR3 has 15 residues. CDR3 residues: CASSFKGIGGETQYF. The CDR3, as DNA: TGTGCCAGCAGCTTTAAAGGGATTGGGGGAGAGACCCAGTACTTC.

At least ten counts were recorded for this clonotype. The chain has TRBV7-9 and TRBJ2-7, with D tentatively TRBD1 (6 bases). Trimming removed 0 bases at V and 3 bases at J, with 12 bases between. CDR3 size: 15 residues. Germline values: CDR1 SEHNR, CDR2 FQNEAQ (reference sequence). As DNA, the CDR3 is TGTGCCAGCAGCTTAGCGACTGTCAGGGGCTACGAGCAGTACTTC. It translates to CASSLATVRGYEQYF. The full variable domain, its missing parts supplied by reference TRBV7-9 and TRBJ2-7, is DTGVSQNPRHKITKRGQNVTFRCDPISEHNRLYWYRQTLGQGPEFLTYFQNEAQLEKSRLLSDRFSAERPKGSFSTLEIQRTEQGDSAMYLCASSLATVRGYEQYFGPGTRLTVT.

The gene calls are TRBV6-2 or TRBV6-3 and TRBJ2-2, with 7 bases identical to TRBD2. Germline V gives CDR1 MNHEY, CDR2 SVGEGT. This CDR3 region has 16 residues. Trimming cost V 0 bases and J 9 bases; bases outside gene matches: 10. The CDR3 spells CASSYSAGVTDRELFF. CDR3 sequence (DNA): TGTGCCAGCAGTTACTCTGCGGGAGTTACCGACCGGGAGCTGTTTTTT.

This clonotype was recorded at least ten times. The J gene is TRBJ2-7, the V gene TRBV29-1; 7 bases fit TRBD2. This CDR3 has 15 residues. The ends lost 4 bases at V and 1 base at J; junction bases unmatched: 10. Germline V lookup: CDR1 SQVTM, CDR2 ANQGSEA. The CDR3 is CSVGIGASGSYEQYF. CDR3 sequence (DNA): TGCAGCGTTGGTATTGGGGCTAGCGGATCCTACGAGCAGTACTTC.

This clonotype was recorded at least ten times. This chain joins TRBV7-6 and TRBJ1-2; D remains unclear. Germline V CDR1 and CDR2: SGHVS, FNYEAQ. V lost 5 bases to trimming and J lost 0 bases, with 19 bases between them. The CDR3 has 17 amino acids. The CDR3 nucleotides read TGTGCCAGCAGCCCCCGGACGCACTCATTATCTAACTATGGCTACACCTTC. Encoded protein: CASSPRTHSLSNYGYTF.

This clonotype was seen at least ten times. The gene calls are TRBV4-2 and TRBJ2-7; 7 bases map to TRBD2. V gave up 4 bases and J gave up 1 base; unmatched junction bases: 4. The germline V gene has CDR1 LGHNA and CDR2 YNFKEQ. This CDR3 spans 14 amino acids. Here the CDR3 reads CASSPLARSYEQYF. The CDR3 DNA reads as TGTGCCAGCAGCCCACTAGCGAGGTCCTACGAGCAGTACTTC.

There are many counts of this clonotype. The chain carries TRBV5-1 and TRBJ1-3; possible D gene TRBD1, 5 bases. Trimming removed 0 bases at V and 0 bases at J, with 13 bases between. The CDR3 runs to 17 residues. Germline loops: CDR1 SGHRS, CDR2 YFSETQ. The CDR3 DNA reads TGCGCCAGCAGCTTGGCCGGGGGACTGAACTCTGGAAACACCATATATTTT. Encoded protein: CASSLAGGLNSGNTIYF. The whole variable domain, filled in from reference TRBV5-1 and TRBJ1-3, reads KAGVTQTPRYLIKTRGQQVTLSCSPISGHRSVSWYQQTPGQGLQFLFEYFSETQRNKGNFPGRFSGRQFSNSRSEMNVSTLELGDSALYLCASSLAGGLNSGNTIYFGEGSWLTVV.

This clonotype was seen just once. The rearrangement joins TRBV10-3 to TRBJ2-3, with unresolved D. The CDR3 runs to 12 residues. V was pared by 2 bases and J by 6 bases, with 6 bases between. Germline loops: CDR1 ENHRY, CDR2 SYGVKD. The DNA for the CDR3 is TGTGCCATCAGTGAGGGGTTCGATACGCAGTATTTT. This gives the protein CAISEGFDTQYF.

This clonotype has a handful of counts. The chain is built from TRBV28 and TRBJ1-2; perhaps TRBD1 as D (5 bases). There are 14 residues in the CDR3. V shed 7 bases and J shed 6 bases, with 18 bases lying between them. Germline V gene lookup returns CDR1 MDHEN and CDR2 SYDVKM. This chain's CDR3 is CASTYRGGDDGYTF. CDR3 DNA sequence: TGTGCCAGCACCTACCGGGGGGGAGACGATGGCTACACCTTC.

CDR3: CATSRVPLGGTDTQYF. CDR3 sequence (DNA): TGTGCCACCAGCAGAGTCCCTTTAGGGGGAACAGATACGCAGTATTTT. V gene TRBV15 combines with J gene TRBJ2-3; D might be TRBD1 (6 bases). V lost 1 base and J lost 3, with 14 bases in between. This CDR3 is 16 amino acids long. From germline, CDR1 is LNHNV and CDR2 YYDKDF (reference sequence).

This clonotype was counted many times. V and J are TRBV27 and TRBJ2-2; D not certain. Trimming left V 2 bases short and J 6 bases short, with 7 bases between. The length of the CDR3 is 13 residues. The V gene's germline CDR1 is MNHEY and CDR2 SMNVEV (reference sequence). The DNA for the CDR3 is TGTGCCAGCAGTTTACCGGTTCCCGGGGAGCTGTTTTTT. It is translated as CASSLPVPGELFF.

About this clonotype itself: A much larger clone lies one base from this, so it may be a read error. The chain employs TRBV11-3 and TRBJ2-1; D perhaps matches TRBD2 (5 bases). The germline gives CDR1 SGHNT, CDR2 YENEEA. CDR3 length: 16 amino acids. The V gene lost 0 bases and the J gene lost 2 bases, with 11 bases spanning the gap. The CDR3 nucleotides are TGTGCCAGCAGCTTAGATGGCGGGCCGACCTACAATGAGCAGTTCTTC. Its protein is CASSLDGGPTYNEQFF.

Details on this clonotype: A much bigger clone sits one base away, suggesting this may be a read error. The V and J genes are TRBV7-9 and TRBJ2-2; D might be TRBD1 (6 bases). CDR3 length: 15 residues. Germline V gene data show CDR1 as SEHNR and CDR2 as FQNEAQ (reference sequence). The CDR3 region has the DNA TGTGCCAGCAGCCGATTAACAGGGAACGCCGGGGAGCTGTTTTTT. Encoded protein: CASSRLTGNAGELFF.

This clonotype was seen at least ten times. V gene TRBV20-1 combines with J gene TRBJ1-5; no definite D call. This CDR3 is 12 amino acids long. With 4 bases removed from V and 3 bases from J, the gap between germline ends came to 7 bases. Germline lookup yields CDR1 DFQATT and CDR2 SNEGSKA (reference sequence). The CDR3 spells CSATSYNQPQHF. CDR3 sequence (DNA): TGCAGTGCTACTAGCTACAATCAGCCCCAGCATTTT.

This clonotype was counted between two and nine times. The chain couples TRBV20-1 to TRBJ2-1; D unresolved. The ends were cut back, 3 bases at V and 6 bases at J, with 18 bases in the middle. CDR3 length equals 15 residues. Germline V gene lookup returns CDR1 DFQATT and CDR2 SNEGSKA (reference sequence). The CDR3 is CSARIFTQLGNEQFF. The CDR3 DNA is TGCAGTGCTAGGATCTTTACCCAATTGGGCAATGAGCAGTTCTTC.

This clonotype was counted many times. The rearrangement joins TRBV11-2 to TRBJ2-1; D remains unclear. Germline V gene lookup returns CDR1 SGHAT and CDR2 FQNNGV. CDR3 length: 12 amino acids. The V end was cut by 0 bases, the J end by 9 bases, with 6 bases between. The CDR3 protein is CASSLDRGEQFF. CDR3 sequence (DNA): TGTGCCAGCAGCTTAGATCGCGGTGAGCAGTTCTTC.

As to this clonotype: A much larger clonotype is one base distant, so this may be a read error. The genes are TRBV5-1 and TRBJ2-5; D ambiguous. Trimming shortened V by 4 bases and J by 2 bases, and 12 bases separated the two germline ends. Germline V gene lookup returns CDR1 SGHRS and CDR2 YFSETQ. The CDR3 runs to 14 residues. This CDR3 reads CASSGSDPQETQYF. The CDR3 DNA is TGCGCCAGCAGCGGGTCTGATCCTCAAGAGACCCAGTACTTC.

This clonotype was counted many times. Here the CDR3 DNA reads TGCAGTGCTCTAAGTCAGGGGGCCTATGGCTACACCTTC. This gives the protein CSALSQGAYGYTF. The J gene is TRBJ1-2, the V gene TRBV20-1; TRBD1 matches at 8 bases. The V segment lost 5 bases and the J segment 4 bases; nucleotides outside the gene matches: 6. CDR1 is DFQATT and CDR2 is SNEGSKA in the germline V gene (reference sequence). CDR3 length: 13 amino acids.

This clonotype was counted at least ten times. The rearrangement links TRBV19 to TRBJ2-7; D perhaps matches TRBD2 (5 bases). Germline lookup yields CDR1 LNHDA and CDR2 SQIVND (reference sequence). This CDR3 spans 14 amino acids. Trimming shortened V by 8 bases and J by 0 bases, and 14 bases separated the two germline ends. The CDR3 loop is CASAPSLSSYEQYF. The CDR3 DNA follows: TGTGCCAGTGCGCCTAGCTTGTCCTCCTACGAGCAGTACTTC.

This clonotype was recorded many times. The rearrangement uses TRBV5-1 and TRBJ1-2, with D uncertain. The CDR3 has 13 amino acids. CDR1 and CDR2 (germline): SGHRS, YFSETQ. Trimming cost V 0 bases and J 2 bases, with 5 bases left between them. The CDR3 sequence: CASSLGSNYGYTF. CDR3 sequence (DNA): TGCGCCAGCAGCTTGGGCAGCAACTATGGCTACACCTTC.